This T cell receptor (beta chain) was sequenced for a study of blood T cell repertoires in COVID-19. About the study: Sites in the United States, Italy and Spain provided acute and convalescent COVID-19 samples.

The CDR3 is 15 amino acids. Germline CDR1 reads LNHDA; CDR2 reads SQIVND (reference sequence). With 5 bases clipped from V and 0 bases from J, the junction kept 4 bases outside the gene matches. TCRdb's table, derived via immunoSEQ multiplex PCR, lists solely in-frame clones and lacks some. The top ten clones hold about 9.3% of a sample with some 200,000 clones, roughly 87% of them seen once. The rearrangement joins TRBV19 to TRBJ2-7; 10 bases fit TRBD2. The source of this sequence is a man aged 18 to 35 with acute COVID-19. The specimen sequenced was PBMCs or T cells enriched from blood (not recorded which). DNA of the CDR3: TGTGCCAGTAGTGTCGGACTAGCGGCCTCCTACGAGCAGTACTTC. Protein product: CASSVGLAASYEQYF.